This TCR beta chain was recorded in a study of T cell repertoires in cytomegalovirus infection. TCRdb processed the reads anew with MiXCR; each CDR3 protein has one entry. The sample has hundreds of thousands of distinct CDR3 sequences; roughly 23% are singletons. The CDR3 runs 18 residues. CDR1 and CDR2 from the germline V gene are ENHRY and SYGVKD. J gave up 2 bases and V 0 bases, and 11 bases lay outside the gene matches. Sequenced material: CD8+ T cells from PBMCs. This clonotype was obtained from a human donor in good health (CMV status not recorded). Some clones in this sample may be carry-over from other donors' samples. The V gene is TRBV10-3, the J gene TRBJ1-2, with 8 positions matching TRBD1. CDR3 region: CAISESIGGTGGNYGYTF. CDR3 in DNA: TGTGCCATCAGTGAGTCGATTGGCGGAACAGGGGGAAACTATGGCTACACCTTC.